One and the same sample provided the 6 T cell receptor beta chains below, sequenced in a study of cytomegalovirus exposure and HLA in healthy donors. Primers for the PCR totalled 60 Vbeta and 13 Jbeta. Assay used: immunoSEQ multiplex PCR; TCRdb lists only in-frame clones, some missing. The profile covers around 170,000 clones, with 79% appearing a single time and 0.65% to 0.75% taken by the ten largest. Sequencing used PBMCs. These receptors came from a woman in her thirties or forties in good health and CMV-seronegative.

The V gene is TRBV10-3, the J gene TRBJ1-1; no firm D call. The CDR3 consists of 13 residues. The ends were cut back, 4 bases at V and 4 bases at J, with 10 bases in the middle. Germline-derived CDR1 and CDR2 are ENHRY and SYGVKD. The CDR3 sequence: CAISGTAGTEAFF. CDR3 DNA sequence: TGTGCCATCAGTGGGACGGCGGGCACTGAAGCTTTCTTT.

J is TRBJ2-1 and V is TRBV2; 12 nucleotides line up with TRBD2. V dropped 5 bases and J dropped 1; count of bases not matched to a gene: 9. This CDR3 spans 18 amino acids. Germline V gives CDR1 SNHLY, CDR2 FYNNEI. In DNA form, the CDR3 reads TGTGCCAGCAGTCATAGGACTAGCGGGGTGGGGTCCTACAATGAGCAGTTCTTC. This encodes CASSHRTSGVGSYNEQFF.

The chain couples TRBV6-9 to TRBJ2-1; 8 nucleotides line up with TRBD1. Unmatched junction bases numbered 6, after V lost 7 bases and J lost 7 bases. Germline loops: CDR1 MNHGY, CDR2 SVAAGI. The CDR3 length is 13 residues. CDR3 sequence reads: CASKGQGANEQFF. CDR3 DNA: TGTGCCAGCAAAGGGCAGGGGGCTAATGAGCAGTTCTTC.

V and J are TRBV5-4 and TRBJ2-2; 8 bases align to TRBD1. This CDR3 contains 16 residues. Germline trimming cut 0 bases from V and 5 bases from J; bases unmatched to any gene: 6. Germline V gene sequence: CDR1 SGHNT, CDR2 YYREEE (reference sequence). CDR3 sequence (DNA): TGTGCCAGCAGCTTGGAACAGGGGGTGACAACCGGGGAGCTGTTTTTT. This translates into CASSLEQGVTTGELFF.

V gene TRBV2 combines with J gene TRBJ2-7; D is perhaps TRBD1 (7 bases). The CDR3 extends over 14 amino acids. The V gene's germline CDR1 is SNHLY and CDR2 FYNNEI. The V end lost 2 bases, the J end lost 0 bases, and 8 bases lay between the germline ends. The CDR3 region is CASSEQGGSYEQYF. CDR3 bases: TGTGCCAGCAGTGAACAGGGGGGCTCCTACGAGCAGTACTTC.

This clone has only a few counts. The rearrangement uses TRBV19 and TRBJ1-1; 8 bases match TRBD1. Germline V gene data show CDR1 as LNHDA and CDR2 as SQIVND (reference sequence). V dropped 7 bases and J dropped 0; count of bases not matched to a gene: 4. The CDR3 runs 14 residues. The CDR3 here is CASKLDRVNTEAFF. CDR3 DNA: TGTGCCAGTAAATTGGACAGGGTGAACACTGAAGCTTTCTTT.